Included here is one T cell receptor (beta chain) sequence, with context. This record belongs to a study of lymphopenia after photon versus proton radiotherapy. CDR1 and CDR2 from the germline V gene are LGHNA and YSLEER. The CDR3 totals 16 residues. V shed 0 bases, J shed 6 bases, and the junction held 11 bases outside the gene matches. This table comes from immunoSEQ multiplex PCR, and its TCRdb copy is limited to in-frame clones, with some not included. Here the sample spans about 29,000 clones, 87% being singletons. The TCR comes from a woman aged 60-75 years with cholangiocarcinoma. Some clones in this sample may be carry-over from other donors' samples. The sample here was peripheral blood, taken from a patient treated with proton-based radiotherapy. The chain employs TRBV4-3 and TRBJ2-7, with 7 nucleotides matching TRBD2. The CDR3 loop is CASSQDPRGEAGEQYF. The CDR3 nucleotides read TGCGCCAGCAGCCAAGACCCCCGGGGGGAGGCGGGCGAGCAGTACTTC.